A single sample gave rise to the 12 T cell receptor beta chains below, sequenced in a study of T cells in localized non-small cell lung cancer. Assay used: immunoSEQ multiplex PCR; TCRdb lists only in-frame clones, some missing. In the table there are 1,500 to 2,000 clones, over 25% of which are singletons. This specimen consisted of normal lung tissue next to the tumor, obtained before any cancer treatment. The receptor set was obtained from a female donor older than 55 with stage I lung adenocarcinoma.

V is TRBV30 and J is TRBJ1-6; D remains ambiguous. This CDR3 is built from 13 residues. Germline V CDR1 and CDR2: GTSNPN, SVGIG (reference sequence). Trimming took off 0 bases at V and 10 bases at J, with 10 bases between the two ends. The CDR3 here is CAWSVSGGSPLHF. CDR3 DNA: TGTGCCTGGAGTGTATCAGGAGGATCACCCCTCCACTTT.

The chain recombines TRBV5-1 with TRBJ1-2; a weak D match, TRBD1 (6 bases). CDR1 and CDR2 from the germline V gene are SGHRS and YFSETQ. Trimming cost V 0 bases and J 8 bases, with 20 bases left between them. The CDR3 sequence is 16 residues long. The CDR3 sequence: CASSLVQGSVEVGYTF. CDR3 coding DNA: TGCGCCAGCAGCTTGGTACAGGGTAGCGTTGAAGTAGGCTACACCTTC.

This clone was seen a few times. The genes are TRBV4-3 and TRBJ2-6; 9 positions match TRBD1. Germline CDR1 LGHNA, CDR2 YSLEER. V was pared by 10 bases and J by 4 bases, with 11 bases of the junction left unmatched. This CDR3 spans 16 amino acids. CDR3 protein: CATRPGTGSGANVLTF. The CDR3 region has the DNA TGCGCCACCCGTCCCGGGACAGGGAGCGGGGCCAACGTCCTGACTTTC.

This clone is labeled as large. The V and J genes are TRBV14 and TRBJ2-7; 7 bases align to TRBD1. Per the germline V gene, CDR1 is SGHDN and CDR2 is FVKESK. This CDR3 spans 15 amino acids. The junction had 5 bases not matched to a gene; V was cut back by 1 base and J by 2 bases. CDR3 DNA sequence: TGTGCCAGCAGCCAAGGAGGGACAGTACCCTACGAGCAGTACTTC. Amino acids: CASSQGGTVPYEQYF. The full variable domain, rest sourced from reference TRBV14 and TRBJ2-7, is EAGVTQFPSHSVIEKGQTVTLRCDPISGHDNLYWYRRVMGKEIKFLLHFVKESKQDESGMPNNRFLAERTGGTYSTLKVQPAELEDSGVYFCASSQGGTVPYEQYFGPGTRLTVT.

V usage is TRBV18 and J usage is TRBJ2-5; no clear D. The CDR3 contains 12 residues. V lost 0 bases to trimming and J lost 6 bases, with 5 bases between them. Germline V gene data show CDR1 as KGHSH and CDR2 as LQKENI. In nucleotides, the CDR3 is TGTGCCAGCTCACCACCGTGGCAGACCCAGTACTTC. Protein: CASSPPWQTQYF.

The rearrangement uses TRBV19 and TRBJ2-7, with 7 bases aligning to TRBD1. The CDR3 covers 14 residues. V gave up 1 base and J gave up 6 bases; unmatched junction bases: 6. Germline values: CDR1 LNHDA, CDR2 SQIVND (reference sequence). As DNA, the CDR3 is TGTGCCAGTAGTATAGGTGCAGGGGGTGTCGAGCAGTACTTC. Protein: CASSIGAGGVEQYF.

This clone was recorded a few times. The gene calls are TRBV19 and TRBJ2-1; TRBD2 is a possible D gene (6 bases). The CDR3 runs to 14 residues. The V end was cut by 4 bases, the J end by 7 bases, with 14 bases between. Germline CDR1 LNHDA, CDR2 SQIVND (reference sequence). The CDR3 DNA follows: TGTGCCAGTAGTACTAGCGCTAATGGGAATGAGCAGTTCTTC. Translating gives CASSTSANGNEQFF.

This chain links TRBV29-1 with TRBJ1-2, with a weak D call TRBD1 (5 bases). Germline CDR1 reads SQVTM; CDR2 reads ANQGSEA. V shed 3 bases and J shed 4 bases, with 12 bases lying between them. The CDR3 totals 13 residues. In DNA form, the CDR3 reads TGCAGCGTTGATCGGGGCCGTGGCTATGGCTACACCTTC. It encodes CSVDRGRGYGYTF.

V gene TRBV2 combines with J gene TRBJ2-1; 7 positions match TRBD2. The CDR3 extends over 15 amino acids. The germline V gene encodes CDR1 SNHLY and CDR2 FYNNEI. V lost 6 bases and J lost 10; bases outside the gene matches: 15. For the CDR3, the DNA is TGTGCCAGCAGCTTGACTAGCCGTATTTCAAGAGAGCAGTTCTTC. Its translation: CASSLTSRISREQFF.

This clone was observed a handful of times. The V and J genes are TRBV11-3 and TRBJ1-2, with TRBD1 matching over 7 bases. CDR3 length: 15 residues. The germline CDR1 and CDR2 sequences are SGHNT and YENEEA. Trimming cost V 3 bases and J 3 bases; bases outside gene matches: 7. The CDR3 nucleotides read TGTGCCAGCAGCTTGGCGGGACAGATTTACTATGGCTACACCTTC. Translating gives CASSLAGQIYYGYTF.

J is TRBJ1-2 and V is TRBV18, with TRBD1 as a possible D gene (5 bases). Deletions cut 3 bases from V and 3 bases from J, with 11 bases between. The CDR3 consists of 14 residues. The V gene's germline CDR1 is KGHSH and CDR2 LQKENI. The CDR3 DNA reads as TGTGCCAGCTCACCGCAACAGGTCGACTATGGCTACACCTTC. Translation: CASSPQQVDYGYTF.

This clone ranks as medium-sized. The chain links TRBV7-4 to TRBJ1-1; D possibly corresponds to TRBD1 (5 bases). CDR3 length: 14 amino acids. V dropped 5 bases and J dropped 5 bases, with 15 bases sitting between them. The germline gives CDR1 SGHVT, CDR2 SQSDAQ. The CDR3 DNA is TGTGCCAGCAGCGACTTGGACCGGGGGACTGAAGCTTTCTTT. It is translated as CASSDLDRGTEAFF. The full variable domain, rest sourced from reference TRBV7-4 and TRBJ1-1, is GAGVSQSPRYKVAKRGRDVALRCDSISGHVTLYWYRQTLGQGSEVLTYSQSDAQRDKSGRPSGRFSAERPERSVSTLKIQRTEQGDSAVYLCASSDLDRGTEAFFGQGTRLTVV.